Described below is a single TCR beta chain sequence and its context. No cognate antigen has been identified for it. No base quality values were provided; no much bigger clone lies one nucleotide off. The immunoSEQ kit was used, according to the manufacturer's recommendations, to generate TCR beta libraries from genomic DNA. To prepare the libraries, a first multiplex PCR with proprietary primers was run, followed by a second PCR that added unique barcodes, and a bead cleanup was done after each round. Each sample batch included a kit-provided positive control reaction and a negative control reaction. The final libraries were assessed on an Agilent 4200 TapeStation D1000 ScreenTape, pooled by volume, and quantified by qPCR. Sequencing ran on an Illumina NextSeq500 with a MidOutput 150-cycle cartridge, using 156 Read1 and 15 Index1 cycles with kit custom primers. The pooled library was loaded at about 1 pM with about 21% PhiX control spiked in. As for the authors' bioinformatics: The vendor-processed data were analyzed in R, and a clonotype was defined as all T cells that share the same CDR3 nucleotide sequence. For clone abundance analyses, frequencies were normalized to the 10,000 most abundant clones per sample. Before analysis, public T cell clones were removed, and these numbered fewer than six per sample on average. Tumor-enriched and baseline blood-enriched clonotypes were defined by at least a 32-fold difference in abundance between compartments. A beta-binomial differential abundance model was used to identify clonotypes that were expanded or contracted between blood time points. Tumor-blood repertoire similarity was measured with the Baroni-Urbani and Buser coefficient, and groups were compared using two-tailed Wilcoxon tests in R. The clones in this table, taken by TCRdb from immuneACCESS, are in-frame only. Not every clone is retained; where verified, under half of the shortfall comes from an unresolved V gene, and the cause of the rest is unknown. That table furnishes V, J and clone size, whereas the DNA furnished D and trimming. The sample records over 60,000 clones, roughly 72% of which are singletons. The ten most abundant clones make up roughly 7% of the sample.

This specimen comes from a study of radiation and T cells in renal cell carcinoma (TCRdb year 2020). Regarding the complete study: Samples were obtained from a clinical trial, in which 15 Gy stereotactic body radiation therapy was delivered to primary renal cell carcinomas and nephrectomy was performed 4 weeks later. A total of about 4 million unique CDR3 nucleotide sequences, encoding 2.5 million to 3 million unique CDR3 amino acid sequences, were found across all 50 or so samples. In total, about 50 samples underwent TCR beta sequencing: around 25 tumors plus 27 peripheral blood samples. Points the paper makes about the study in general: Top tumor clonotypes rose in blood from baseline to 2 weeks post-radiation, then contracted by 4 weeks, suggesting transient expansion of tumor-resident clones. Dynamics of the blood repertoire were not tracked past 4 weeks after treatment. Because no pretreatment tumor biopsies were available, whether clonotypes were present in the tumor at baseline could not be determined. With a single-armed trial design, the study had no way to address how radiation dose or scheduling affects the TCR repertoire.

V loses 4 bases, J loses 0 bases, and the germline ends lie 8 bases apart. The germline V gene gives CDR1 as MRHNA and CDR2 as SNTAGT. The CDR3 starts with the cysteine, ends with the phenylalanine, and has 14 residues. Only the CDR3 DNA stays, 42 bases, in frame from base 1. The time point label on this specimen signifies: blood 2 weeks post-SBRT. The treatment or condition tag for this specimen amounts to: 15 Gy SBRT to primary tumor, nephrectomy 4 weeks later. To follow tumor-enriched clonotypes, serial peripheral blood was collected from radiation-treated patients at baseline and at 2 weeks and 4 weeks after SBRT. Every patient's renal cell carcinoma showed clear cell pathology. The QIAamp DNA Blood Mini Kit (Qiagen) was used to prepare genomic DNA for TCR sequencing. The analyses included just those samples that passed every quality control check.

The sequence links TRBV6-4 to TRBJ2-3; TRBD2 could be the D gene, as 5 bases match. This receptor was identified in a man aged 55 to 69 with renal cell carcinoma. The material sequenced was blood, taken from a patient whose treatment included radiotherapy and nephrectomy. Here is the DNA: TGTGCCAGCAGTGGAGGGCACAGCACAGATACGCAGTATTTT. Its coded protein is CASSGGHSTDTQYF.